This T cell receptor beta chain was identified during a study of OX40 agonist ivuxolimab in advanced cancers. Overall study results and limits: Compared with others, partial responders at 0.1-3.0 mg/kg displayed clonal expansion among the lowest. Expanded clones tended on average to be more numerous among CD8+ T cells than CD4+.

Assay used: immunoSEQ multiplex PCR; TCRdb lists only in-frame clones, some missing. The repertoire consists of tens of thousands of clones, with 70% to 90% occurring once and the leading ten covering about 23%. Patients with autoimmune history or systemic immunosuppression were excluded. Baseline, cycle 4 day 1, and cycle 7 day 1 were the blood sampling points. The CDR3 spans 14 residues. Between the trimmed V and J ends, which lost 0 bases and 0 bases, there was a span of 5 bases. Germline loops: CDR1 ENHRY, CDR2 SYGVKD. Comments on this clone: Antigen unknown.

This clonotype was sampled from an adult with an advanced solid tumor such as melanoma, head and neck, liver or kidney cancer. The chain has TRBV10-3 and TRBJ1-1; D uncertain. The sample in question was CD4+ or CD8+ T cells sorted from blood, obtained in a trial of the OX40 agonist ivuxolimab. The CDR3 coding sequence is TGTGCCATCAGTGAGTCGGATCTGAACACTGAAGCTTTCTTT. Its protein product is CAISESDLNTEAFF.